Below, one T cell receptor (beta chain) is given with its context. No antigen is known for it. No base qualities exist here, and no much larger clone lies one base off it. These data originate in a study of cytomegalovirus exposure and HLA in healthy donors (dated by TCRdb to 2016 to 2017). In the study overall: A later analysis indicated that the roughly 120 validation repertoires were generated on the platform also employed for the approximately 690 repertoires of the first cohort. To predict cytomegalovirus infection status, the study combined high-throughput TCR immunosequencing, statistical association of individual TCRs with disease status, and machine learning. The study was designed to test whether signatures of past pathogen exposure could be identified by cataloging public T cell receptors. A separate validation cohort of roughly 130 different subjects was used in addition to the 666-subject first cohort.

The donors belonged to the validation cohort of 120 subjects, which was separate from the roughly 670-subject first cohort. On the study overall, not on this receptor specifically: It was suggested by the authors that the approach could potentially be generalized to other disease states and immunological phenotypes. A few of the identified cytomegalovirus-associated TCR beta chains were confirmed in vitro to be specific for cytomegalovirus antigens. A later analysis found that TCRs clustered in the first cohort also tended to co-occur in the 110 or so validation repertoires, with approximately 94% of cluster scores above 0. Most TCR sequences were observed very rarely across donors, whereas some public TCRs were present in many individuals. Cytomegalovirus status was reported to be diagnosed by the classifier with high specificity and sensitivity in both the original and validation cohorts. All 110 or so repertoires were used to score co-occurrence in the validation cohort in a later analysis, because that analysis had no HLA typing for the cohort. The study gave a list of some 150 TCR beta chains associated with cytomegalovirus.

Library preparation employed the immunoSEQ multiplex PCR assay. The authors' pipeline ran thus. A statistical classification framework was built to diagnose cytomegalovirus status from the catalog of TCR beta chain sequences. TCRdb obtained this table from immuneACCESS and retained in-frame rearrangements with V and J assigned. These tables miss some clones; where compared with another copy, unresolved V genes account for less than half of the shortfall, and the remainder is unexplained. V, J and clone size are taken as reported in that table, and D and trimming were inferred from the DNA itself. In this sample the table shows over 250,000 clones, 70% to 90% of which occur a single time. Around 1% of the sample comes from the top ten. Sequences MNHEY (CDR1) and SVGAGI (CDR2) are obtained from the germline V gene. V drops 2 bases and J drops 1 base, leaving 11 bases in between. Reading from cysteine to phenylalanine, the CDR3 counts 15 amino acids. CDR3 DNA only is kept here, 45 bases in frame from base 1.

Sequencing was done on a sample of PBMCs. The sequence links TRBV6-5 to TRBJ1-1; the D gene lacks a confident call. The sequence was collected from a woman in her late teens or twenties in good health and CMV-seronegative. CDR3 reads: CASSYRTLKNTEAFF. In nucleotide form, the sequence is TGTGCCAGCAGTTACCGAACTCTTAAGAACACTGAAGCTTTCTTT.